This T cell receptor (beta chain) was sequenced for a study of blood T cell repertoires in COVID-19. Study-level information: From the United States, Italy and Spain came samples of acute and convalescent COVID-19.

Profiling relied on immunoSEQ multiplex PCR, and the TCRdb table lists in-frame clones only, not all of them. Of 300,000 to 400,000 clones listed, around nine tenths are singletons. Germline CDR1 and CDR2: SGHTS and YDEGEE. V dropped 0 bases and J dropped 4; count of bases not matched to a gene: 3. CDR3 length: 15 amino acids. This clone was seen just once. In Cohort 3, a recovered donor had either two negative PCRs, clearance, or symptom resolution. The sequenced sample was PBMCs or T cells enriched from blood (not recorded which). This receptor was obtained from a man aged 25-45 years who had recovered from COVID-19. The chain uses TRBV5-8 and TRBJ2-5, with 10 bases identical to TRBD2. The CDR3 reads CASSLELAGGETQYF. CDR3 coding DNA: TGTGCCAGCAGCTTGGAGTTAGCGGGGGGAGAGACCCAGTACTTC.